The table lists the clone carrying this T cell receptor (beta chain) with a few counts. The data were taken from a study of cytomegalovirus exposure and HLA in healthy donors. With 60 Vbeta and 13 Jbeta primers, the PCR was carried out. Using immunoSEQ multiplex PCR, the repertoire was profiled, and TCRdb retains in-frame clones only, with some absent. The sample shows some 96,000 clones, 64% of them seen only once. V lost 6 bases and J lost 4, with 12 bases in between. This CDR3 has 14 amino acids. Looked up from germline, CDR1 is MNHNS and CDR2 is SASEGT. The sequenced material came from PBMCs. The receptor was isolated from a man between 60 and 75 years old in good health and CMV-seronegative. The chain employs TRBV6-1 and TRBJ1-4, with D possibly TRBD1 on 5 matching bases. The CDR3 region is CASSKTALNEKLFF. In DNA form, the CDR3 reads TGTGCCAGCAGCAAGACAGCACTTAATGAAAAACTGTTTTTT.